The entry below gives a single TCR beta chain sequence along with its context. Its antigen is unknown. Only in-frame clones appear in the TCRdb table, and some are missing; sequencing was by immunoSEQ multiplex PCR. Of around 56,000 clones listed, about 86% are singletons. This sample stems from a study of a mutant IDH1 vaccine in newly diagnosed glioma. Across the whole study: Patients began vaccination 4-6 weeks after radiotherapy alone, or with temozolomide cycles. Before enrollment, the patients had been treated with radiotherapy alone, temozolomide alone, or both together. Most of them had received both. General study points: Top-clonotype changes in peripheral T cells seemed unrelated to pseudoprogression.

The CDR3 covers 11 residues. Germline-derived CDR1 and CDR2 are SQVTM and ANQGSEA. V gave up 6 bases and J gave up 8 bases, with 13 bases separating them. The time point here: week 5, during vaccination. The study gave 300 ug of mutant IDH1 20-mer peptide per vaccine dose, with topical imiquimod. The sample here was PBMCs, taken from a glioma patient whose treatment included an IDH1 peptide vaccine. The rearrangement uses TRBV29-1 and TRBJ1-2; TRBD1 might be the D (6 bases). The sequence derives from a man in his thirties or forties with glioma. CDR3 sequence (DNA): TGCAGCGTGAGCCCAGGGGTCGGCTACACCTTC. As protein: CSVSPGVGYTF.